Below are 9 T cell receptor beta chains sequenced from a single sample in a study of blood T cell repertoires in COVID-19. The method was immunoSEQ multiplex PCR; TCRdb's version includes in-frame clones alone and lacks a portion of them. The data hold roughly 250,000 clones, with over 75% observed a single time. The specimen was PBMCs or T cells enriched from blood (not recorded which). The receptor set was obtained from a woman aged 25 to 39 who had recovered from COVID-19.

The CDR3 DNA is TGCGCCAGCAGCCAAGAAGAGGGGACAGGGGATGACCAGTACTTC. Residues: CASSQEEGTGDDQYF. The chain has TRBV4-1 and TRBJ2-5; 10 nucleotides line up with TRBD1. The CDR3 has 15 residues. Germline V gene sequence: CDR1 MGHRA, CDR2 YSYEKL. Germline trimming cut 0 bases from V and 10 bases from J; bases unmatched to any gene: 8.

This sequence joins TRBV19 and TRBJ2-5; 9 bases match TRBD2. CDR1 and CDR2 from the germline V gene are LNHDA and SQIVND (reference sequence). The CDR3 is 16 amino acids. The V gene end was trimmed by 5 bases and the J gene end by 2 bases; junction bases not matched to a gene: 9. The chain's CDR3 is CASSPRGAGGQETQYF. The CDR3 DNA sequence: TGTGCCAGTAGTCCCCGGGGGGCGGGAGGGCAAGAGACCCAGTACTTC.

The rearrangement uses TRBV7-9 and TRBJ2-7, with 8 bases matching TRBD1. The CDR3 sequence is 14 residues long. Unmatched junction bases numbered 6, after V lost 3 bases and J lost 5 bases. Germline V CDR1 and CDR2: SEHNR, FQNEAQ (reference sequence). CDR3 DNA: TGTGCCAGCAGCTTTTTCAGGGGGCAGCACGAGCAGTACTTC. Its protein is CASSFFRGQHEQYF. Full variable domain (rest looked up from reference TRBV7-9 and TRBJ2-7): DTGVSQNPRHKITKRGQNVTFRCDPISEHNRLYWYRQTLGQGPEFLTYFQNEAQLEKSRLLSDRFSAERPKGSFSTLEIQRTEQGDSAMYLCASSFFRGQHEQYFGPGTRLTVT.

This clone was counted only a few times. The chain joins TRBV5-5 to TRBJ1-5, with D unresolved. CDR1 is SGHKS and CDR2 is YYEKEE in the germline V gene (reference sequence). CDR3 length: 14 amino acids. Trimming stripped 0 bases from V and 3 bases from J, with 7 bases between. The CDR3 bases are TGTGCCAGCAGCTTGGTGAGGGACAATCAGCCCCAGCATTTT. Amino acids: CASSLVRDNQPQHF.

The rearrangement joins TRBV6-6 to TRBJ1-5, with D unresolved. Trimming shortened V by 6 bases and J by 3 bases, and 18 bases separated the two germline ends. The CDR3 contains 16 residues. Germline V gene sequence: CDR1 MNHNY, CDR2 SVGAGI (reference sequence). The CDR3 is CASSYIGGFNNQPQHF. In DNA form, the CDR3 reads TGTGCCAGCAGCTATATAGGAGGGTTTAACAATCAGCCCCAGCATTTT.

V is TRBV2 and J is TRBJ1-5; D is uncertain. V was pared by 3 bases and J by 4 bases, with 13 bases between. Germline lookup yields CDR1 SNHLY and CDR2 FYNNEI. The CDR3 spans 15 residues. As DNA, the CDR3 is TGTGCCAGCAGTGACCGGGGAGGGTTGAATCAGCCCCAGCATTTT. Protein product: CASSDRGGLNQPQHF.

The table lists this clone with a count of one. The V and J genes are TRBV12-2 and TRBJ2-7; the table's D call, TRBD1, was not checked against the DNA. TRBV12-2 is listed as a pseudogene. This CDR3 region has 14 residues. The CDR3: CASPAGTGSYEQYF. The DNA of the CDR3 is TGTGCAAGTCCCGCCGGGACAGGGTCCTACGAGCAGTACTTC.

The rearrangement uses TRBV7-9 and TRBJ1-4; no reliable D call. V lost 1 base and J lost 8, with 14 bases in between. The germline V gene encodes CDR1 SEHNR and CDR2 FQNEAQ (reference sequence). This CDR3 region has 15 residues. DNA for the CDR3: TGTGCCAGCAGCTTAGGTGGCCGGGCGGGGGAAAAACTGTTTTTT. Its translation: CASSLGGRAGEKLFF. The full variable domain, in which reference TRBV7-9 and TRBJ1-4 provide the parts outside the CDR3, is DTGVSQNPRHKITKRGQNVTFRCDPISEHNRLYWYRQTLGQGPEFLTYFQNEAQLEKSRLLSDRFSAERPKGSFSTLEIQRTEQGDSAMYLCASSLGGRAGEKLFFGSGTQLSVL.

CDR3 loop: CASSSDTLYGYTF. The CDR3 DNA sequence: TGTGCCAGCAGCTCGGACACCCTCTATGGCTACACCTTC. V gene TRBV5-4 combines with J gene TRBJ1-2, with a tentative D call TRBD1 (5 bases). CDR1 and CDR2 from the germline V gene are SGHNT and YYREEE (reference sequence). The CDR3 contains 13 residues. Trimming pared 3 bases from V and 4 bases from J, leaving 10 bases between.